These T cell receptor beta chains were read from a single sample in a study of a mutant IDH1 vaccine in newly diagnosed glioma. Sequencing used immunoSEQ multiplex PCR; TCRdb keeps in-frame clones, though not all of them. Here the sample spans 25,000 to 35,000 clones, 80% being singletons. Which antigens these TCRs recognize remains unknown. Here the sequenced sample was PBMCs, taken from a glioma patient whose treatment included an IDH1 peptide vaccine. These receptors were taken from a woman aged 18 to 35 with glioma. Each CDR3 is given with its conserved first and last residue. A D gene is named only where the DNA matches it firmly. Clone size, where shown, is once, few, many, or a class for clones that have expanded.

>TRBJ2-7|once|NA|TRBV6-6
CASSRQGGEQYF
TGTGCCAGCAGCCGACAGGGAGGCGAGCAGTACTTC
>TRBJ2-1|NA|NA|TRBV27
CASKYGGLGGNEQFF
TGTGCCAGCAAATACGGGGGGCTGGGGGGCAATGAGCAGTTCTTC
>TRBJ1-1|NA|NA|TRBV7-6
CASSSLLGGGNTEAFF
TGTGCCAGCAGCTCCCTCTTGGGCGGGGGGAACACTGAAGCTTTCTTT
>TRBJ1-1|NA|NA|TRBV29-1
CSVEARLLEAFF
TGCAGCGTTGAAGCCCGTTTACTTGAAGCTTTCTTT
>TRBJ1-1|few|TRBD1|TRBV7-2
CASSFGQGRTEAFF
TGTGCCAGCAGCTTTGGACAGGGAAGAACTGAAGCTTTCTTT
>TRBJ2-5|once|NA|TRBV18
CASSLGGRAQETQYF
TGTGCCAGCTCACTTGGCGGCAGGGCCCAAGAGACCCAGTACTTC
>TRBJ2-7|NA|TRBD1|TRBV5-1
CASSLVTGEFGGTYEQYF
TGCGCCAGCAGCTTGGTGACAGGGGAATTTGGGGGGACCTACGAGCAGTACTTC
>TRBJ2-6|NA|TRBD1|TRBV5-6
CASSLPGQGARGANVLTF
TGTGCCAGCAGCTTACCGGGACAGGGGGCGCGGGGGGCCAACGTCCTGACTTTC
>TRBJ2-7|NA|NA|TRBV18
CASSPVQRETPYEQYF
TGTGCCAGCTCACCAGTACAACGGGAGACCCCCTACGAGCAGTACTTC
>TRBJ2-5|NA|TRBD1|TRBV19
CASRESQGASETQYF
TGTGCCAGTAGGGAATCACAGGGGGCTTCAGAGACCCAGTACTTC
>TRBJ2-3|NA|NA|TRBV5-6
CASSLVSDTQYF
TGTGCCAGCAGCTTGGTTTCTGATACGCAGTATTTT
>TRBJ2-1|NA|NA|TRBV5-6
CASSSTGTPLGREQFF
TGTGCCAGCAGCTCAACCGGGACGCCGTTGGGGCGCGAGCAGTTCTTC
>TRBJ1-2|NA|NA|TRBV4-2
CASSQAPTENYGYTF
TGTGCCAGCAGCCAAGCCCCGACAGAAAACTATGGCTACACCTTC
>TRBJ1-1|NA|NA|TRBV5-6
CASSIQGPNTEAFF
TGTGCCAGCAGCATACAGGGCCCGAACACTGAAGCTTTCTTT
>TRBJ2-2|NA|NA|TRBV5-1
CASSLAGTGELFF
TGCGCCAGCAGCTTGGCGGGCACCGGGGAGCTGTTTTTT
>TRBJ1-1|NA|NA|TRBV5-1
CASSLYGGGNTEAFF
TGCGCCAGCAGCTTGTATGGGGGTGGGAACACTGAAGCTTTCTTT
>TRBJ1-1|NA|NA|TRBV19
CASSIGPNTEAFF
TGTGCCAGTAGTATAGGGCCGAACACTGAAGCTTTCTTT
>TRBJ2-7|NA|TRBD1|TRBV6-1
CASNEGGATPYEQYF
TGTGCCAGCAACGAAGGGGGCGCAACCCCCTACGAGCAGTACTTC
>TRBJ2-3|NA|NA|TRBV4-1
CASSQVPADTQYF
TGCGCCAGCAGCCAAGTCCCGGCAGATACGCAGTATTTT
>TRBJ2-7|NA|TRBD1|TRBV10-3
CAISPQGAYEQYF
TGTGCCATCAGCCCCCAGGGGGCCTACGAGCAGTACTTC
>TRBJ2-3|NA|NA|TRBV4-3
CASSQRKVFTDTQYF
TGCGCCAGCAGTCAGCGGAAGGTATTCACAGATACGCAGTATTTT
>TRBJ2-3|NA|TRBD2|TRBV5-4
CASSPRGLAGGGTDTQYF
TGTGCCAGCAGCCCCCGGGGACTAGCGGGAGGAGGGACAGATACGCAGTATTTT
>TRBJ1-1|few|NA|TRBV4-1
CASSQVGAVNTEAFF
TGCGCCAGCAGCCAAGTGGGGGCGGTTAACACTGAAGCTTTCTTT
>TRBJ1-1|NA|NA|TRBV30
CAWSQGGGAWSGTEAFF
TGTGCCTGGAGTCAAGGCGGGGGCGCATGGTCGGGCACTGAAGCTTTCTTT
>TRBJ1-1|NA|NA|TRBV6-5
CASSNGRGTEAFF
TGTGCCAGCAGTAACGGGCGGGGCACTGAAGCTTTCTTT
>TRBJ1-1|once|NA|TRBV5-6
CASSLEPGTEAFF
TGTGCCAGCAGCTTGGAACCCGGGACTGAAGCTTTCTTT
>TRBJ2-1|NA|TRBD2|TRBV6-1
CASSEVAGSGHEQFF
TGTGCCAGCAGTGAAGTAGCGGGAAGTGGGCATGAGCAGTTCTTC
>TRBJ1-4|medium-sized|NA|TRBV29-1
CSVVAEKLFF
TGCAGCGTTGTGGCTGAAAAACTGTTTTTT
>TRBJ1-2|NA|NA|TRBV28
CASSFTKRGYTF
TGTGCCAGCAGTTTTACTAAGCGTGGCTACACCTTC
>TRBJ1-1|NA|NA|TRBV11-1
CASSIQRYTEAFF
TGTGCCAGCAGCATACAGAGATACACTGAAGCTTTCTTT
>TRBJ1-2|NA|NA|TRBV29-1
CSVEGLGKTLSLWSYGYTF
TGCAGCGTTGAAGGATTGGGGAAGACACTGTCGTTGTGGTCTTACGGCTACACCTTC
>TRBJ2-7|NA|NA|TRBV2
CASRQGYEQYF
TGTGCCAGCCGGCAGGGCTACGAGCAGTACTTC
>TRBJ1-6|NA|TRBD1|TRBV27
CASSFSWTGPIYNSPLHF
TGTGCCAGCAGTTTCTCTTGGACAGGGCCTATCTATAATTCACCCCTCCACTTT
>TRBJ1-2|NA|NA|TRBV5-1
CASSLGEGGYTF
TGCGCCAGCAGCTTGGGGGAGGGAGGCTACACCTTC
>TRBJ1-5|once|NA|TRBV28
CASRAGQIAGQPQHF
TGTGCCAGCAGGGCCGGACAAATCGCCGGGCAGCCCCAGCATTTT
>TRBJ2-2|NA|TRBD1|TRBV7-2
CASSRGEGQGAGYGELFF
TGTGCCAGCAGCCGAGGGGAGGGACAGGGGGCAGGATACGGGGAGCTGTTTTTT
>TRBJ2-3|NA|NA|TRBV29-1
CSVGQVMNTDTQYF
TGCAGCGTTGGGCAGGTGATGAACACAGATACGCAGTATTTT
>TRBJ1-2|NA|TRBD1|TRBV10-1
CASSPGQGYGYTF
TGCGCCAGCAGTCCGGGACAGGGTTATGGCTACACCTTC
>TRBJ2-7|NA|TRBD2|TRBV5-1
CASSLDSLAGVGQYF
TGCGCCAGCAGCTTGGATTCCTTAGCGGGAGTGGGGCAGTACTTC
>TRBJ1-3|few|NA|TRBV19
CASSRGGNTIYF
TGTGCCAGTAGCAGGGGTGGAAACACCATATATTTT
>TRBJ2-7|NA|TRBD1|TRBV19
CASSKLPGQGGYEQYF
TGTGCCAGTAGTAAATTACCGGGACAGGGGGGATACGAGCAGTACTTC
>TRBJ2-7|once|NA|TRBV5-4
CASSHGDRAYEQYF
TGTGCCAGCAGCCATGGGGACCGAGCCTACGAGCAGTACTTC
>TRBJ2-3|NA|TRBD1|TRBV9
CASSRGQGGTDTQYF
TGTGCCAGCAGCCGGGGACAGGGGGGCACAGATACGCAGTATTTT
>TRBJ2-1|NA|NA|TRBV7-2
CASSFNRYNEQFF
TGTGCCAGCAGCTTTAACAGGTACAATGAGCAGTTCTTC
>TRBJ1-1|few|TRBD1|TRBV27
CASSLGWTGEAFF
TGTGCCAGCAGTTTAGGGTGGACAGGGGAAGCTTTCTTT
>TRBJ1-4|NA|NA|TRBV7-8
CASRLAAGATNEKLFF
TGTGCCAGCAGGCTAGCGGCGGGGGCAACTAATGAAAAACTGTTTTTT
>TRBJ1-5|NA|TRBD1|TRBV5-6
CASSYSGGTSNQPQHF
TGTGCCAGCAGCTACTCAGGGGGCACGAGCAATCAGCCCCAGCATTTT
>TRBJ1-1|few|NA|TRBV7-9
CASSPEGGEPEAFF
TGTGCCAGCAGCCCCGAGGGGGGGGAGCCTGAAGCTTTCTTT
>TRBJ1-2|NA|NA|TRBV18
CASSPPGRNLNYGYTF
TGTGCCAGCTCACCTCCAGGACGGAATTTAAACTATGGCTACACCTTC
>TRBJ2-7|NA|TRBD2|TRBV6-5
CASRRLAGVYEQYF
TGTGCCAGCAGAAGACTAGCGGGCGTCTACGAGCAGTACTTC
>TRBJ2-7|NA|NA|TRBV19
CASSSGDVGKQYF
TGTGCCAGTAGTAGCGGGGACGTCGGCAAGCAGTACTTC
>TRBJ1-1|few|NA|TRBV28
CASSPSSTEAFF
TGTGCCAGCAGTCCATCAAGCACTGAAGCTTTCTTT
>TRBJ2-7|NA|TRBD2|TRBV27
CASQDRASGSNEQYF
TGTGCCAGTCAAGACAGGGCTAGCGGGAGCAACGAGCAGTACTTC
>TRBJ1-2|NA|NA|TRBV6-1
CASSELDRHTTGYTF
TGTGCCAGCAGTGAATTAGACCGACACACCACTGGCTACACCTTC
>TRBJ1-5|NA|TRBD1|TRBV19
CASSLRQGENSNQPQHF
TGTGCCAGTAGCCTCCGACAGGGAGAGAATAGCAATCAGCCCCAGCATTTT
>TRBJ2-2|NA|NA|TRBV9
CASSVVVGELFF
TGTGCCAGCAGCGTAGTTGTCGGGGAGCTGTTTTTT
>TRBJ2-7|NA|NA|TRBV7-2
CASSLTGDFYEQYF
TGTGCCAGCAGCTTAACTGGGGATTTTTACGAGCAGTACTTC
>TRBJ1-5|few|NA|TRBV6-5
CASSRSDARNQPQHF
TGTGCCAGCAGTCGGTCGGACGCGAGAAATCAGCCCCAGCATTTT
>TRBJ1-6|few|NA|TRBV27
CASSPFQGWGGNNSPLHF
TGTGCCAGCAGTCCATTCCAAGGTTGGGGGGGCAATAATTCACCCCTCCACTTT
>TRBJ2-7|NA|NA|TRBV4-3
CASSRTTGPYEQYF
TGCGCCAGCAGCCGTACGACAGGACCCTACGAGCAGTACTTC